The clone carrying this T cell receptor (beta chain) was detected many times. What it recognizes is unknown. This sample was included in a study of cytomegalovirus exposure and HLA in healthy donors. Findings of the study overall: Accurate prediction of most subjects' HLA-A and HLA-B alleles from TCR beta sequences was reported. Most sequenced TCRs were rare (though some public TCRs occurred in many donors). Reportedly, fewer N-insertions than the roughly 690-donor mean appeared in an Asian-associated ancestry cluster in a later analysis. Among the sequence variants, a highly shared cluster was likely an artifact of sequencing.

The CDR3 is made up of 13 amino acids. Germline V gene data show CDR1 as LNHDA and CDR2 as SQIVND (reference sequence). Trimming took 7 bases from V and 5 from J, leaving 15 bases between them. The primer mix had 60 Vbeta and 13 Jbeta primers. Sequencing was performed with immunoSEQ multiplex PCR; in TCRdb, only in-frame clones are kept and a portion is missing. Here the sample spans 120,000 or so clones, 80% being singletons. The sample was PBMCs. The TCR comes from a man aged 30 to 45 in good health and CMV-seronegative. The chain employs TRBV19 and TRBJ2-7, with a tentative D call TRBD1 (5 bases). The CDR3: CASTPRQTHEQYF. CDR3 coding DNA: TGTGCCAGTACCCCACGACAGACACACGAGCAGTACTTC.